Included here is one TCR beta chain sequence, with context. Germline CDR1 and CDR2: MNHEY and SVGAGI. V shed 5 bases, J shed 6 bases, and the junction held 2 bases outside the gene matches. This CDR3 has 14 amino acids. Methods used by the authors: Nucleated cell counts were estimated from reference gene primer amplification. The method was immunoSEQ multiplex PCR; TCRdb's version includes in-frame clones alone and lacks a portion of them. That table gives V, J and clone size, and the DNA gave D and trimming. The sample contains about 170,000 clones, roughly four fifths of which appear only once. The data were obtained in a study of blood T cell repertoires in COVID-19. Study summary: Whether acute or convalescent, the COVID-19 samples came from the United States, Italy and Spain. T cells, B-cell-depleted T cells, or PBMCs provided the cDNA or gDNA that served as material.

V gene TRBV6-5 combines with J gene TRBJ2-2; 11 bases are shared with TRBD1. The sample comprised peripheral blood. The sequence was obtained from a man between 40 and 49 years old who had recovered from COVID-19. The CDR3 spells CASSPGQGAGELFF. CDR3 in DNA: TGTGCCAGCAGTCCGGGACAGGGGGCCGGGGAGCTGTTTTTT.